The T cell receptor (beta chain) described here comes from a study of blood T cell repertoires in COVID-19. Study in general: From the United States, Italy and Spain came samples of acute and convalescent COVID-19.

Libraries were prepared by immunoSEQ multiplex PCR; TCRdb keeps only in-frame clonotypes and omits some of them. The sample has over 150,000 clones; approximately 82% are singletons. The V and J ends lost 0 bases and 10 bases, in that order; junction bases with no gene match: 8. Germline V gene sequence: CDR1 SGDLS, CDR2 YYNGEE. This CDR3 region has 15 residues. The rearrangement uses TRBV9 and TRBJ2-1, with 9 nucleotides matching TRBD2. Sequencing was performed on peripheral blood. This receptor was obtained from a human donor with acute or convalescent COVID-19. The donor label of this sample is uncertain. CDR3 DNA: TGTGCCAGCAGCGTAGATGGGGGACTAGCAGGCGAGCAGTTCTTC. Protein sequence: CASSVDGGLAGEQFF.